The next 31 T cell receptor beta chains were all read from a single sample in a study of regulatory T cells in long-lasting Graves disease. This sample's time point: newly diagnosed GD, antithyroid drugs for less than 3 months. Researchers made the TCR library from RNA that was extracted from PBMCs. For TCR beta, libraries came from iRepertoire HTBI primers and Arm-PCR of CDR3 regions. MiXCR, run by TCRdb on the multiplex PCR reads, gives a single entry per CDR3 protein. The sample holds about 610,000 distinct CDR3 sequences, more than 15% seen once. These records were also assigned to another study, of T cells in Graves' hyperthyroidism and ophthalmopathy.

This specimen was peripheral blood mononuclear cells (PBMCs), taken at new diagnosis, from a patient treated with antithyroid drugs. The receptors come from a man between 18 and 29 years old with Graves disease.

Points on this clonotype: A junction end diverges from the germline sequence, so it may reflect a read error. The CDR3 DNA reads as TGTGCCAGCGATTCCGGGGCAGGGATTGCCCACTTC. This codes for CASDSGAGIAHF. V usage is TRBV28 and J usage is TRBJ1-2; a possible D gene is TRBD1 (5 bases). CDR1 is MDHEN, CDR2 SYDVKM, per germline. CDR3 length equals 12 residues.

This clonotype occurred many times. Here the CDR3 DNA reads TGTGCCAGCAGCTCCCGGGTAGCGGGACCCCAAGAGACCCAGTACTTC. Its translation is CASSSRVAGPQETQYF. This chain links TRBV7-9 with TRBJ2-5; 8 nucleotides agree with TRBD2. The CDR3 is 16 residues long. The germline V gene has CDR1 SEHNR and CDR2 FQNEAQ (reference sequence). J lost 1 base, V lost 4 bases, and 8 bases had no gene match.

V usage is TRBV7-9 and J usage is TRBJ2-2; TRBD2 agrees at 12 bases. Germline assignment: CDR1 SEHNR and CDR2 FQNEAQ (reference sequence). This CDR3 is built from 15 residues. The V gene end was trimmed by 5 bases and the J gene end by 6 bases; junction bases not matched to a gene: 4. Here the CDR3 DNA reads TGTGCCAGCAGCAAACTAGCGGGAGGTTCCGGGGAGCTGTTTTTT. It encodes CASSKLAGGSGELFF.

This clonotype showed up just a few times. The rearrangement joins TRBV5-1 to TRBJ1-2; D unclear. CDR1 and CDR2 from the germline V gene are SGHRS and YFSETQ. V was cut by 4 bases and J by 3 bases, with 22 bases left in between. This CDR3 has 17 amino acids. For the CDR3, the DNA is TGCGCCAGCAGCCCGGGCCACCTGAAGGGCGGCGACTATGGCTACACCTTC. Its protein is CASSPGHLKGGDYGYTF.

This clonotype has a count of ten or more. This chain connects TRBV11-2 to TRBJ2-5; TRBD2 matches 7 bases. This CDR3 is 13 amino acids long. Germline values: CDR1 SGHAT, CDR2 FQNNGV. Unmatched junction bases numbered 0, after V lost 1 base and J lost 4 bases. The CDR3 coding sequence is TGTGCCAGCAGCTTAGTAGCGGGAGAGACCCAGTACTTC. It translates to CASSLVAGETQYF.

This clonotype was detected many times. V gene TRBV12-3 or TRBV12-4 combines with J gene TRBJ2-7; 9 positions match TRBD1. V lost 6 bases to trimming and J lost 2 bases; unmatched junction nucleotides: 8. This CDR3 has 15 residues. Written as DNA, the CDR3 is TGTGCCAGCAGCTGGGGCGACAGGGGGACCTACGAGCAGTACTTC. Translated: CASSWGDRGTYEQYF.

This clonotype appeared a few times. This chain joins TRBV29-1 and TRBJ2-2; either TRBD1 or TRBD2 may fit D (5 bases each). CDR1 is SQVTM, CDR2 ANQGSEA, per germline. V was clipped by 7 bases and J by 4 bases, with 16 bases between them. CDR3 size: 14 residues. CDR3 loop: CSARASPSTGELFF. CDR3 DNA sequence: TGCAGCGCCAGGGCTAGCCCTTCCACCGGGGAGCTGTTTTTT.

The rearrangement uses TRBV20-1 and TRBJ2-7; 10 bases match TRBD2. V lost 6 bases to trimming and J lost 2 bases; unmatched junction nucleotides: 7. In germline, CDR1 is DFQATT, CDR2 SNEGSKA (reference sequence). CDR3 size: 14 residues. CDR3 residues: CSALSGGTTYEQYF. CDR3 bases: TGCAGTGCCCTTAGCGGGGGGACGACCTACGAGCAGTACTTC.

J is TRBJ1-3 and V is TRBV7-2, with 7 bases lining up with TRBD1. CDR3 length equals 17 residues. The germline V gene encodes CDR1 SGHTA and CDR2 FQGNSA. V was pared by 0 bases and J by 0 bases, with 5 bases of the junction left unmatched. The chain's CDR3 is CASSLAGQAYSGNTIYF. In nucleotides, the CDR3 is TGTGCCAGCAGCTTAGCAGGACAGGCGTACTCTGGAAACACCATATATTTT.

The chain couples TRBV6-5 to TRBJ1-4, with D unresolved. V lost 0 bases to trimming and J lost 4 bases, with 9 bases between them. This CDR3 region has 15 residues. The germline gives CDR1 MNHEY, CDR2 SVGAGI. CDR3 in amino acids: CASSYSGRSNEKLFF. The CDR3 region has the DNA TGTGCCAGCAGTTACTCGGGCAGAAGTAATGAAAAACTGTTTTTT.

Concerning this clonotype: This may arise from a read error, as a much more abundant clone is one base away. The chain couples TRBV5-5 to TRBJ2-7, with 7 nucleotides matching TRBD1. Germline lookup yields CDR1 SGHKS and CDR2 YYEKEE (reference sequence). This CDR3 comprises 13 residues. V dropped 4 bases and J dropped 1; count of bases not matched to a gene: 2. CDR3 DNA sequence: TGTGCCAGCAGCGTACAGGGGTCCTACGAGCAGTACTTC. The encoded protein is CASSVQGSYEQYF.

On this clonotype: No conserved phenylalanine or tryptophan is present at the end of the CDR3, so a read error is the likely explanation. The chain recombines TRBV10-3 with TRBJ1-5, with 7 bases lining up with TRBD1. The germline CDR1 and CDR2 sequences are ENHRY and SYGVKD. Trimming took 0 bases from V and 2 from J; bases not matched to a gene: 7. There are 17 residues in the CDR3. The CDR3 sequence is CAISESAGGGGNQPQHL. In DNA form, the CDR3 reads TGTGCCATCAGTGAGTCGGCAGGGGGAGGGGGCAATCAGCCCCAGCATCTT.

The chain uses TRBV10-3 and TRBJ1-4, with 9 positions matching TRBD1. Germline V gene lookup returns CDR1 ENHRY and CDR2 SYGVKD. The V gene end was trimmed by 6 bases and the J gene end by 8 bases; junction bases not matched to a gene: 4. The CDR3 runs to 13 residues. CDR3 amino acids: CAIRDRGEEKLFF. The CDR3 DNA follows: TGTGCCATCAGAGACAGGGGGGAAGAAAAACTGTTTTTT.

Comment on this clonotype: The junction and the germline gene differ at one end; a read error may be behind it. The CDR3 nucleotides are TGCAGCGTTCAAGACCCGACGAACACCGGGGAGCTGTTTTTT. This translates into CSVQDPTNTGELFF. The chain combines TRBV29-1 with TRBJ2-2; D remains ambiguous. Looked up from germline, CDR1 is SQVTM and CDR2 is ANQGSEA. CDR3 length: 14 amino acids.

This clonotype turned up a few times. The chain joins TRBV9 to TRBJ2-5, with D perhaps matching TRBD2 (5 bases). Per the germline V gene, CDR1 is SGDLS and CDR2 is YYNGEE. Trimming stripped 0 bases from V and 1 base from J, with 7 bases between. The length of the CDR3 is 14 residues. CDR3 DNA sequence: TGTGCCAGCAGCGTAGAAGCGGCCCAAGAGACCCAGTACTTC. Translated: CASSVEAAQETQYF.

Details on this clonotype: One junction end does not reproduce the germline sequence, and a read error may be involved. The J gene is TRBJ1-5, the V gene TRBV20-1, with no clear D. The CDR3 loop spans 14 amino acids. CDR1 is DFQATT, CDR2 SNEGSKA, per germline (reference sequence). The CDR3 reads CSARVGSFNQPQHF. The CDR3 nucleotides are TGCAGTGCCAGAGTTGGGTCCTTCAATCAGCCCCAGCATTTT.

The chain has TRBV6-2 or TRBV6-3 and TRBJ2-5, with D possibly being TRBD2 (6 bases). V lost 1 base to trimming and J lost 3 bases, with 18 bases between them. Per germline, CDR1 MNHEY and CDR2 SVGEGT. There are 17 residues in the CDR3. CDR3 coding DNA: TGTGCCAGCAGTTACTACCCGTACGCGGGATTGAAAGAGACCCAGTACTTC. Amino acids: CASSYYPYAGLKETQYF.

This clonotype appeared a few times. The chain links TRBV5-6 to TRBJ2-1; D is ambiguous. V was trimmed by 1 base and J by 8 bases, leaving 13 bases between them. Germline CDR1 SGHDT, CDR2 YYEEEE. There are 14 residues in the CDR3. The CDR3 is CASSLINRMDEQFF. The CDR3 region has the DNA TGTGCCAGCAGCTTGATAAATCGAATGGATGAGCAGTTCTTC. Filled out from reference TRBV5-6 and TRBJ2-1, the complete variable domain reads DAGVTQSPTHLIKTRGQQVTLRCSPKSGHDTVSWYQQALGQGPQFIFQYYEEEERQRGNFPDRFSGHQFPNYSSELNVNALLLGDSALYLCASSLINRMDEQFFGPGTRLTVL.

This clonotype was counted at least ten times. The chain uses TRBV12-3 or TRBV12-4 and TRBJ1-6; 7 nucleotides match TRBD1. The CDR3 contains 13 residues. Losses at the gene ends were 7 bases for V and 9 bases for J; bases not matched to a gene: 6. CDR3 sequence: CASNRQGRSPLHF. CDR3 bases: TGTGCCAGCAATCGACAGGGTCGTTCACCCCTCCACTTT.

In its sample, this clonotype was seen a few times. The chain carries TRBV10-3 and TRBJ2-3; 10 bases map to TRBD1. The CDR3 consists of 14 residues. J lost 4 bases, V lost 3 bases, and 1 base had no gene match. Per germline, CDR1 ENHRY and CDR2 SYGVKD. CDR3 sequence (DNA): TGTGCCATCAGTGACGACAGGGGGCCAGATACGCAGTATTTT. Protein sequence: CAISDDRGPDTQYF.

This clonotype was counted ten times or more. The rearrangement links TRBV12-3 or TRBV12-4 to TRBJ1-4; D remains unclear. This CDR3 spans 14 amino acids. V was trimmed by 3 bases and J by 8 bases, leaving 13 bases between them. CDR3: CASSFEGFREKLFF. CDR3 sequence (DNA): TGTGCCAGCAGTTTCGAGGGCTTCAGAGAAAAACTGTTTTTT.

This clonotype was seen a handful of times. Written as DNA, the CDR3 is TGCAGTGCTAAGACAGGGGGCGCGGGCTATGGCTACACCTTC. Protein sequence: CSAKTGGAGYGYTF. The chain couples TRBV20-1 to TRBJ1-2; 10 bases agree with TRBD1. The CDR3 extends over 14 amino acids. The germline CDR1 and CDR2 sequences are DFQATT and SNEGSKA (reference sequence). V lost 4 bases and J lost 4; bases outside the gene matches: 6.

The chain couples TRBV6-2 or TRBV6-3 to TRBJ2-1; 16 bases map to TRBD2. Germline trimming cut 5 bases from V and 9 bases from J; bases unmatched to any gene: 13. The length of the CDR3 is 18 residues. CDR1 and CDR2 (germline): MNHEY, SVGEGT. Written as DNA, the CDR3 is TGTGCCAGCAGTGGGTTTTGGGGACTAGCGGGAGGGGCGGGTGAGCAGTTCTTC. Protein product: CASSGFWGLAGGAGEQFF.

Ten or more counts support this clonotype. This chain uses TRBV12-3 or TRBV12-4 with TRBJ2-5, with 9 bases identical to TRBD2. The CDR3 loop spans 15 amino acids. V was clipped by 4 bases and J by 5 bases; unmatched bases: 8. CDR3 residues: CASSSVAGVVETQYF. As DNA, the CDR3 is TGTGCCAGCAGTTCGGTAGCGGGAGTGGTGGAGACCCAGTACTTC.

V usage is TRBV5-6 and J usage is TRBJ1-5, with 12 bases matching TRBD1. J was trimmed by 2 bases and V by 5 bases; bases with no gene match: 14. The germline V gene encodes CDR1 SGHDT and CDR2 YYEEEE. The CDR3 spans 19 residues. The DNA for the CDR3 is TGTGCCAGCAGGCACGTGGGGACAGGGGGCTTGGTGTGCAATCAGCCCCAGCATTTT. It encodes CASRHVGTGGLVCNQPQHF.

The chain has TRBV9 and TRBJ2-2, with TRBD1 matching 8 bases. The J segment lost 3 bases and the V segment lost 4 bases, leaving 5 bases of the junction unmatched. The germline CDR1 and CDR2 sequences are SGDLS and YYNGEE. The CDR3 covers 15 residues. CDR3 nucleotides: TGTGCCAGCAGCCCGACAGGGGCGGACACCGGGGAGCTGTTTTTT. This encodes CASSPTGADTGELFF. Variable domain in full (rest from reference TRBV9 and TRBJ2-2): DSGVTQTPKHLITATGQRVTLRCSPRSGDLSVYWYQQSLDQGLQFLIQYYNGEERAKGNILERFSAQQFPDLHSELNLSSLELGDSALYFCASSPTGADTGELFFGEGSRLTVL.

The gene calls are TRBV4-1 and TRBJ1-6; no firm D call. The CDR3 is 14 amino acids. Germline V gene data show CDR1 as MGHRA and CDR2 as YSYEKL. The V end was cut by 2 bases, the J end by 7 bases, with 9 bases between. CDR3 in DNA: TGCGCCAGCAGCCAAAGGATGAAGAATTCACCCCTCCACTTT. Protein sequence: CASSQRMKNSPLHF.

The chain combines TRBV19 with TRBJ1-2; D not resolved. Trimming shortened V by 2 bases and J by 8 bases, and 21 bases separated the two germline ends. This CDR3 region has 16 residues. Per the germline V gene, CDR1 is LNHDA and CDR2 is SQIVND (reference sequence). The CDR3 bases are TGTGCCAGTAGTATACATAGGACGGATCAGCTAGGAGGCTACACCTTC. This encodes CASSIHRTDQLGGYTF.

As regards this clonotype: This sequence may be a read error, since a much larger clone differs from it by one base. The gene calls are TRBV7-9 and TRBJ2-1; 8 nucleotides align to TRBD2. Germline CDR1 reads SEHNR; CDR2 reads FQNEAQ (reference sequence). The CDR3 has 15 residues. CDR3 DNA sequence: TGTGCCAGCAGCGGGTTAGCGGGACCCTACAATGAGCAGCTCTTC. It translates to CASSGLAGPYNEQLF.

The chain links TRBV7-2 to TRBJ1-5, with TRBD1 as a possible D gene (5 bases). The CDR3 consists of 13 residues. V was cut by 5 bases and J by 4 bases, with 9 bases left in between. The germline V gene encodes CDR1 SGHTA and CDR2 FQGNSA. CDR3 amino acids: CASSPRENQPQHF. As DNA, the CDR3 is TGTGCCAGCAGCCCCAGGGAAAATCAGCCCCAGCATTTT.

In this sample, this clonotype turned up once. A clone one base away is much larger, so this may be a read error. V is TRBV3-1 and J is TRBJ2-7; D is ambiguous. This CDR3 is built from 13 residues. Looked up from germline, CDR1 is LGHDT and CDR2 is YNNKEL (reference sequence). CDR3 coding DNA: TGTGCCAGCCGCCAAGCGAATTCCTACGAGCAGTACTTC. It is translated as CASRQANSYEQYF.